This TCR beta chain comes out of a study of T cells in Graves' hyperthyroidism and ophthalmopathy (dated by TCRdb to about 2019). A note on the overall study: Peripheral blood samples were taken at initial diagnosis, before any treatment was given. After sampling, hyperthyroidism patients received methimazole starting at 30 mg daily, and ophthalmopathy patients received high-dose intravenous methylprednisolone. In about 6 Graves' hyperthyroidism patients, the study also compared T-cell repertoires from thyroid tissue with T-cell repertoires from blood. Whether ophthalmopathy could be predicted prospectively was tested in an independent validation cohort made up of some 20 hyperthyroidism patients plus 17 patients who later progressed to ophthalmopathy. According to the paper, TCR Vbeta CDR3 sequencing was carried out on about 140 peripheral blood samples, which came from 40 to 45 ophthalmopathy, approximately 72 hyperthyroidism and about 17 progressor patients. For training and testing, the 100 or so patients in the discovery cohort were randomly divided in a 7:3 ratio. A discovery cohort of about a hundred patients, about 43 with Graves' ophthalmopathy and 55 to 60 with stable Graves' hyperthyroidism, was used to find distinguishing TCR V-J signatures.

The paper as a whole reports these results and caveats: Sample size was not statistically predetermined, and investigators were not blinded to group allocation. Most expanded thyroid clonotypes (frequency above 0.001) were also detected in blood, a finding suggesting that blood repertoires may reflect thyroid immune responses. During validation, the model predicted progression to ophthalmopathy a median of around six months ahead of onset, with 60% to 71% sensitivity and more than 72% specificity. A model built on a 13 V-J signature distinguished ophthalmopathy from stable hyperthyroidism, reaching approximately 89% sensitivity and approximately 81% specificity in cross-validation and 80%/75% in testing.

Graves' hyperthyroidism was defined as stable when no progression to ophthalmopathy occurred over 18 months of follow-up. The hyperthyroidism patients were between 18 and 65 years old and newly diagnosed, with a disease duration of less than 2 months. Patients with uncontrolled infections, other autoimmune diseases, pregnancy or lactation were excluded. Diagnoses were based on clinical symptoms, serum thyroxine and TRAb, thyroid ultrasound and orbital computed tomography. PBMCs were isolated from about 10 ml of fresh peripheral blood by Ficoll-Paque density gradient centrifugation. Total RNA was extracted using Trizol reagent, and RNA quality was assessed on an Agilent 2100 Bioanalyzer. The table lists this clonotype with many counts. Its antigen is currently not known. Base-call qualities are not available, and no considerably larger clone is one nucleotide away. V loses 5 bases at its end and J loses 7 bases; junction bases beyond the gene matches: 3. The CDR3 contains 14 residues, cysteine and phenylalanine counted. The retained sequence is limited to the CDR3, 42 bases, with the frame set at the first base. In the germline V gene (reference sequence), CDR1 corresponds to MNHEY and CDR2 to SMNVEV.

Amplification of TCR beta CDR3 regions was carried out from RNA transcripts. For the first round of RT-PCR on the TCR CDR3, the HTBI primer set was used together with the Qiagen OneStep RT-PCR kit. The libraries were constructed in a second round of multiplex PCR and then size-selected and purified. Libraries were sequenced paired-end with 100 bp reads on an Illumina HiSeq2000. The published analysis was carried out like this. Raw data were processed with SOAPnuke, discarding reads with adapters, uncalled bases, mean Phred below 15, or no exact constant-primer or identifier match. High-quality paired reads were merged with COPE v1.2.5, and unique nucleotide sequences were defined as clonotypes. MiTCR v1.1 was used to align the clonotypes against IMGT TRBV, TRBD and TRBJ reference segments. Analysis was restricted to V-J combinations with a frequency above 0.0001, which covered roughly 99% of repertoires. The TCS score was defined as the ratio of F50 (clonal expansion) to E x V (chaos), calculated using BLOSUM62-based TCRdist between CDR3 peptides within each V-J. Welch's t-statistics and random forest reduced several hundred V-J features to 10 to 15, which were used in a naive Bayes classifier (R e1071). TCRdb applied fastp at Q25 and MiXCR to the public reads, then kept only in-frame beta chains. Each CDR3 protein appears once, grouped with its most common genes and DNA. The authors' filters were not applied to this entry. Counted in this sample were approximately 560,000 distinct CDR3 sequences; around a sixth of them appeared once. Roughly 7.3% of the sample comes from the top ten.

Sample: blood. This receptor was identified in a woman under 40 with Graves' hyperthyroidism. This sequence uses TRBV27 and TRBJ2-1; 12 nucleotides in the junction match TRBD2. The DNA sequence follows: TGTGCCAGCAGTCCTGGACTAGCGGGGAATGAGCAGTTCTTC. This codes for CASSPGLAGNEQFF.